This TCR beta chain was observed in a study of blood T cell repertoires in COVID-19. The assay was immunoSEQ multiplex PCR, and TCRdb's table has in-frame clones only and misses some. Of 240,000 or so clones in the sample, more than 75% were seen once. The germline V gene encodes CDR1 SGHTA and CDR2 FQGTGA. The CDR3 extends over 15 amino acids. The V gene lost 5 bases and the J gene lost 5 bases, with 15 bases spanning the gap. Sequenced sample: PBMCs or T cells enriched from blood (not recorded which). This chain uses TRBV7-3 with TRBJ2-2, with D possibly being TRBD1 (5 bases). The sequence was collected from a woman in her thirties or forties with acute COVID-19. The CDR3 here is CASSPAGKRTGELFF. The CDR3 DNA sequence: TGTGCCAGCAGCCCTGCAGGGAAGAGGACCGGGGAGCTGTTTTTT.